The clone carrying this T cell receptor (beta chain) has just a few counts. Antigen: not known. The data derive from a study of vaccination and CD4 T cells after COVID-19. Across the whole study: For post-vaccine samples, collection took place a median approximately 77 days after dose two, ranging from 14 to 241.

The Oncomine TCR Beta short-read assay was what sequenced the DNA obtained from cultured CD4+ T cells. TCRdb re-derived calls from the PCR reads in MiXCR, one entry per CDR3 protein. The sample has about 19,000 distinct CDR3 sequences, 31% seen once. Sample treatment: roughly 10-day PBMC culture with coronavirus spike peptide pools or control peptides (ViraFEST assay). PCR positivity dates ran from March to December 2020, preceding US Alpha, Beta and Delta variants. The CDR3 covers 14 residues. Germline assignment: CDR1 SGHTA and CDR2 FQGNSA. The V end was cut by 2 bases, the J end by 7 bases, with 9 bases between.

The source of this sequence is a human donor with COVID-19. The chain is built from TRBV7-2 and TRBJ1-6, with D possibly matching TRBD1 (5 bases). Sequenced input: cultured CD4+ T cells from blood. In DNA form, the CDR3 reads TGTGCCAGCAGCTTAATGGGGGTAAATTCACCCCTCCACTTT. Translated: CASSLMGVNSPLHF.